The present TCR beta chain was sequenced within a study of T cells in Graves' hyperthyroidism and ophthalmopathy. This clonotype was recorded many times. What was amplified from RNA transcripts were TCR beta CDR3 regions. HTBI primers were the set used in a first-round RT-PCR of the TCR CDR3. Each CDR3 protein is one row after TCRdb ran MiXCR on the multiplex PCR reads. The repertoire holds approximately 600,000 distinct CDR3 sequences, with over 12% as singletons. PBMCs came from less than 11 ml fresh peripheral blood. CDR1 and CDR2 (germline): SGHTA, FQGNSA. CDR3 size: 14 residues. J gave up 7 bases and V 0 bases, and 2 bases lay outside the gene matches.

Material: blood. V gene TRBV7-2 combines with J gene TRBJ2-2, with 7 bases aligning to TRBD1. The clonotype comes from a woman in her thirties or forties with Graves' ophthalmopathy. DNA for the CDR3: TGTGCCAGCAGCTTAGCGCAGGGGGACGGGGAGCTGTTTTTT. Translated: CASSLAQGDGELFF.